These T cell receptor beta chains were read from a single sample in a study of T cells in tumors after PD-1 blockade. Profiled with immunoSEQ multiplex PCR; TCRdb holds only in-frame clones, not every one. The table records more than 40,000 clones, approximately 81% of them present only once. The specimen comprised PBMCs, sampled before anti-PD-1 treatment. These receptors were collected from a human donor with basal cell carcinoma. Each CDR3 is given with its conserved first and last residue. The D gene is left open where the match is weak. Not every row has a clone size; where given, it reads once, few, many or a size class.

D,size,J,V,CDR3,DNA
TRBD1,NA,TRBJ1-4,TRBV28,CASTPARTGDNEKLFF,TGTGCCAGCACCCCGGCGAGGACAGGCGATAATGAAAAACTGTTTTTT
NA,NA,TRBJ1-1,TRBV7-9,CASSSATGFIAAFF,TGTGCCAGCAGTTCCGCAACAGGGTTTATTGCGGCTTTCTTT
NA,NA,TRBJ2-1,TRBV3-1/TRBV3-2,CASSSYNEQFF,TGTGCCAGCAGCTCCTACAATGAGCAGTTCTTC
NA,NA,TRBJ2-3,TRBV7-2,CASSSDYYTQYF,TGTGCCAGCAGCTCCGACTATTATACGCAGTATTTT
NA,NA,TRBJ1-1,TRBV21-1,CASSKALPGRGTEAFF,TGTGCCAGCAGCAAAGCCCTCCCAGGGAGGGGAACTGAAGCTTTCTTT
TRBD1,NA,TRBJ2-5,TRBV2,CASSGQGLGETQYF,TGTGCCAGCAGCGGACAGGGCCTGGGAGAGACCCAGTACTTC
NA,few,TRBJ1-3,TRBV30,CAWRPNNSGNTIYF,TGTGCCTGGAGGCCAAACAACTCTGGAAACACCATATATTTT
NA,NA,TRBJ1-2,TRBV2,CASSDLGRGYGYTF,TGTGCCAGCAGTGACTTAGGGAGGGGCTATGGCTACACCTTC
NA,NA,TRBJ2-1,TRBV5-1,CASSFGGRVNEQFF,TGCGCCAGCAGCTTCGGGGGGCGCGTCAATGAGCAGTTCTTC
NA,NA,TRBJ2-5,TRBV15,CATSSFPRGSSQETQYF,TGTGCCACCAGCTCTTTCCCCCGGGGCAGTAGCCAAGAGACCCAGTACTTC
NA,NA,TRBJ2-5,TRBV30,CAWSVRTEETQYF,TGTGCCTGGAGTGTAAGGACAGAAGAGACCCAGTACTTC
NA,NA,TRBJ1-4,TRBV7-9,CASSSEPSEKLFF,TGTGCCAGCAGCTCAGAACCCAGTGAAAAACTGTTTTTT
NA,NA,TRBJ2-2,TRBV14,CASSQDREQFTGELFF,TGTGCCAGCAGCCAAGACAGGGAGCAGTTCACCGGGGAGCTGTTTTTT
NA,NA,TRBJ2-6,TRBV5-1,CASSLVLGGANVLTF,TGCGCCAGCAGCTTGGTACTAGGAGGGGCCAACGTCCTGACTTTC
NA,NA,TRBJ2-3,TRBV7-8,CASSLGGIPLDTQYF,TGTGCCAGCAGCTTAGGGGGCATCCCGCTAGATACGCAGTATTTT
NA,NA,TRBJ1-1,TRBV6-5,CASSYTSNTEAFF,TGTGCCAGCAGTTACACTAGCAACACTGAAGCTTTCTTT
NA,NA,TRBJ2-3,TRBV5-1,CASSLQGITDTQYF,TGCGCCAGCAGCTTGCAGGGGATCACAGATACGCAGTATTTT
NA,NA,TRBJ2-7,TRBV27,CASSSSDRGSYEQYF,TGTGCCAGCAGTTCCAGCGACCGGGGTTCCTACGAGCAGTACTTC
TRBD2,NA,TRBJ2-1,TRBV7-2,CASSLAPSGGLNEQFF,TGTGCCAGCAGCTTAGCCCCTAGCGGGGGACTCAATGAGCAGTTCTTC
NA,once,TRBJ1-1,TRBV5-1,CASSMTGPSMNTEAFF,TGCGCCAGCAGCATGACAGGACCTTCGATGAACACTGAAGCTTTCTTT
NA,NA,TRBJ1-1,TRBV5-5,CASSPGSLNTEAFF,TGTGCCAGCAGTCCCGGGAGCTTGAACACTGAAGCTTTCTTT
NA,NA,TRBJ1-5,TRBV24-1,CATSDSGVQPQHF,TGTGCCACCAGTGATTCAGGGGTCCAGCCCCAGCATTTT
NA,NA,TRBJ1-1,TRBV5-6,CASSLVSGTEAFF,TGTGCCAGCAGCTTGGTCAGTGGGACTGAAGCTTTCTTT
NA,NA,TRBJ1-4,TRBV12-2,CASTRQGLDEKLFF,TGTGCAAGTACGCGACAGGGGTTGGATGAAAAACTGTTTTTT
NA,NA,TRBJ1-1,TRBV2,CASSRGGNTEAFF,TGTGCCAGCAGTCGGGGGGGGAACACTGAAGCTTTCTTT
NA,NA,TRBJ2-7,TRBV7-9,CASSLKQGLLYEQYF,TGTGCCAGCAGCTTAAAGCAGGGGTTACTCTACGAGCAGTACTTC
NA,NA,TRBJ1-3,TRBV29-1,CSANSGNTIYF,TGCAGCGCGAACTCTGGAAACACCATATATTTT
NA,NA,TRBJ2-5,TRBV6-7,CASSYFQTGTQGETQYF,TGTGCCAGCAGTTACTTTCAAACCGGGACACAAGGGGAGACCCAGTACTTC
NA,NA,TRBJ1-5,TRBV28,CASSTQNSNQPQHF,TGTGCCAGCAGTACCCAGAATAGCAATCAGCCCCAGCATTTT
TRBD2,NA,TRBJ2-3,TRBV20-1,CSAIDGTSGGLDTQYF,TGCAGTGCTATTGATGGGACTAGCGGGGGGTTAGATACGCAGTATTTT
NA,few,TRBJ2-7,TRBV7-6,CASSLDTVTYEQYF,TGTGCCAGCAGCCTTGACACGGTGACCTACGAGCAGTACTTC
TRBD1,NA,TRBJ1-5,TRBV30,CAWSADRGIGNQPQHF,TGTGCCTGGAGTGCCGACAGGGGGATAGGCAATCAGCCCCAGCATTTT
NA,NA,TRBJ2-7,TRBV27,CASSSTPGTTLYEQYF,TGTGCCAGCAGTTCGACTCCCGGGACCACCCTCTACGAGCAGTACTTC
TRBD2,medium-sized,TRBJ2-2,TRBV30,CAWIPPGLAGSGELFF,TGTGCCTGGATTCCGCCGGGACTAGCGGGGTCCGGGGAGCTGTTTTTT
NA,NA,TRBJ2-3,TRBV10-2,CASSEHRLRRAPDTQYF,TGCGCCAGCAGTGAGCACCGACTCAGACGGGCCCCAGATACGCAGTATTTT
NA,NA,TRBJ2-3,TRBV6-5,CASRGHSTDTQYF,TGTGCCAGCCGAGGCCATAGCACAGATACGCAGTATTTT
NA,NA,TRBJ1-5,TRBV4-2,CASSQGALSGSNQPQHF,TGTGCCAGCAGCCAGGGGGCATTGTCGGGTAGCAATCAGCCCCAGCATTTT
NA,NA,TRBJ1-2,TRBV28,CASSFGGRQNYGYTF,TGTGCCAGCAGTTTTGGGGGGAGACAGAACTATGGCTACACCTTC
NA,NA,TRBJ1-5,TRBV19,CATGDIANQPQHF,TGTGCCACTGGGGACATTGCTAATCAGCCCCAGCATTTT
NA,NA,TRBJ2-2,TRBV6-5,CASSYSGTPNTGELFF,TGTGCCAGCAGTTACTCCGGGACACCGAACACCGGGGAGCTGTTTTTT
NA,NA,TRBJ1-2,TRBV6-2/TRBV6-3,CASSYEGFGYTF,TGTGCCAGCAGTTACGAGGGATTCGGCTACACCTTC
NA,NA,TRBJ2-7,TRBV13,CASSLANGAEQYF,TGTGCCAGCAGCTTAGCCAACGGGGCCGAGCAGTACTTC
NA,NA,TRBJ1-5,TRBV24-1,CATSAGGLQPQHF,TGTGCCACCAGTGCGGGGGGGCTTCAGCCCCAGCATTTT
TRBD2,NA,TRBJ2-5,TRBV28,CASRSLAGPPVETQYF,TGTGCCAGCAGATCGTTAGCGGGGCCACCCGTGGAGACCCAGTACTTC
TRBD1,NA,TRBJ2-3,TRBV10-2,CATRDRGTTRTDTQYF,TGCGCCACGCGGGACAGGGGGACAACCCGCACAGATACGCAGTATTTT
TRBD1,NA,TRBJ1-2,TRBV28,CASSVNTGARGYTF,TGTGCCAGCAGTGTAAATACAGGGGCCCGCGGCTACACCTTC